This TCR beta chain was identified during a study of T cells in Graves' hyperthyroidism and ophthalmopathy. Study overall: Pretreatment peripheral blood was obtained at initial diagnosis.

This sample holds PBMCs from approximately 9 ml fresh peripheral blood. Study results and limitations: A 13 V-J model separated ophthalmopathy from stable hyperthyroidism. Most thyroid clonotypes with frequency above 0.001 were detected in blood.

This clonotype was detected many times. Its antigen is still unknown. The CDR3 contains 13 residues. CDR1 and CDR2 (germline): SQVTM, ANQGSEA. V lost 6 bases and J lost 3; bases outside the gene matches: 1. Template material for amplifying TCR beta CDR3 regions consisted of RNA transcripts. The TCR CDR3 was amplified in a first-round RT-PCR using the HTBI primer set. TCRdb processed the multiplex PCR reads anew with MiXCR; each CDR3 protein has one entry. The profile covers some 270,000 distinct CDR3 sequences, with more than 20% appearing a single time and about a third taken by the ten largest. Sequencing was carried out using blood. The receptor was isolated from a woman aged 40 to 50 with Graves' ophthalmopathy. The chain couples TRBV29-1 to TRBJ2-7; TRBD2 matches 14 bases. DNA for the CDR3: TGCAGCGTCGGGACTAGCGGGAGCTACGAGCAGTACTTC. Its protein is CSVGTSGSYEQYF.